Each of the 25 T cell receptor beta chains below was sequenced from the same sample in a study of T cells after yellow fever vaccination. TCRdb independently ran MiXCR on the 5' RACE reads; one entry per CDR3 protein. The sample comprises around 300,000 distinct CDR3 sequences, around 4.5% of which are singletons, and roughly 21% rests with the top ten. The starting material was PBMCs, obtained 15 days after the yellow fever booster vaccination. Receptor source: a man aged 18 to 29 who received the YFV17D yellow fever vaccine.

This clonotype was seen at least ten times. The chain carries TRBV6-1 and TRBJ2-3, with 14 bases aligning to TRBD2. CDR3 size: 15 residues. The V gene end was trimmed by 4 bases and the J gene end by 4 bases; junction bases not matched to a gene: 1. In germline, CDR1 is MNHNS, CDR2 SASEGT. CDR3 DNA sequence: TGTGCCAGCAGTGGACTAGCGGGGGGGCCAGATACGCAGTATTTT. This encodes CASSGLAGGPDTQYF.

The chain has TRBV15 and TRBJ2-1; D is ambiguous. CDR1 is LNHNV and CDR2 is YYDKDF in the germline V gene (reference sequence). Trimming left V 0 bases short and J 6 bases short, with 3 bases between. This CDR3 region has 12 residues. CDR3 coding DNA: TGTGCCACCAGCAGAGATGGCAATGAGCAGTTCTTC. This sequence encodes CATSRDGNEQFF.

This clonotype occurred many times. The rearrangement uses TRBV4-1 and TRBJ1-1; 8 bases map to TRBD1. The V gene end was trimmed by 0 bases and the J gene end by 5 bases; junction bases not matched to a gene: 14. CDR1 MGHRA and CDR2 YSYEKL come from the germline V gene. The CDR3 covers 18 residues. For the CDR3, the DNA is TGCGCCAGCAGCCAAGATTCGCGCAGGGGGCGCTTGTCGACTGAAGCTTTCTTT. Its translation: CASSQDSRRGRLSTEAFF.

This clonotype was detected many times. The chain uses TRBV7-9 and TRBJ1-1; tentatively, D is TRBD1 (6 bases). In germline, CDR1 is SEHNR, CDR2 FQNEAQ (reference sequence). This CDR3 has 12 residues. V was clipped by 5 bases and J by 5 bases, with 9 bases between them. The CDR3 reads CASSPGDTEAFF. The CDR3 nucleotides are TGTGCCAGCAGCCCAGGGGATACTGAAGCTTTCTTT.

At least ten counts were recorded for this clonotype. The chain links TRBV7-9 to TRBJ2-3; 14 bases map to TRBD2. The CDR3 totals 16 residues. Germline CDR1 and CDR2: SEHNR and FQNEAQ (reference sequence). Trimming cost V 5 bases and J 5 bases; bases outside gene matches: 6. The CDR3 is CASSDETSGRGDTQYF. The CDR3 DNA is TGTGCCAGCAGCGACGAGACTAGCGGGAGGGGAGATACGCAGTATTTT.

This clonotype was observed many times. This chain uses TRBV9 with TRBJ2-1, with no clear D. CDR3 length: 12 amino acids. Per germline, CDR1 SGDLS and CDR2 YYNGEE. Between the trimmed V and J ends, which lost 1 base and 5 bases, there was a span of 4 bases. The CDR3 here is CASSVWDNEQFF. The CDR3 nucleotides read TGTGCCAGCAGCGTATGGGACAATGAGCAGTTCTTC.

This clonotype was counted ten times or more. The chain couples TRBV7-9 to TRBJ2-4; 7 bases map to TRBD2. Looked up from germline, CDR1 is SEHNR and CDR2 is FQNEAQ (reference sequence). The CDR3 totals 16 residues. The junction had 16 bases not matched to a gene; V was cut back by 5 bases and J by 9 bases. CDR3 coding DNA: TGTGCCAGCAGCCTGCTTCGCGGGGGATACACGGGCATTCAGTACTTC. Translation: CASSLLRGGYTGIQYF.

This clonotype showed up just a few times. The rearrangement joins TRBV6-2 or TRBV6-3 to TRBJ2-1, with D possibly TRBD2 on 7 matching bases. Germline V gene lookup returns CDR1 MNHEY and CDR2 SVGEGT. The CDR3 sequence is 15 residues long. Between the trimmed V and J ends, which lost 10 bases and 1 base, there was a span of 17 bases. The chain's CDR3 is CATRWAGASYNEQFF. DNA of the CDR3: TGTGCCACCAGGTGGGCGGGGGCGTCCTACAATGAGCAGTTCTTC.

This clonotype occurred many times. V gene TRBV20-1 combines with J gene TRBJ1-1, with a weak D call TRBD1 (5 bases). The ends were cut back, 0 bases at V and 8 bases at J, with 16 bases in the middle. Germline CDR1 reads DFQATT; CDR2 reads SNEGSKA (reference sequence). There are 14 residues in the CDR3. This CDR3 is CSARDPRVGREAFF. The CDR3 nucleotides read TGCAGTGCTAGAGACCCCAGGGTGGGAAGAGAAGCTTTCTTT.

This rearrangement joins TRBV5-1 to TRBJ2-5; no clear D. Germline-derived CDR1 and CDR2 are SGHRS and YFSETQ. Between the trimmed V and J ends, which lost 6 bases and 2 bases, there was a span of 5 bases. The CDR3 runs to 11 residues. CDR3 in amino acids: CASTGQETQYF. In DNA form, the CDR3 reads TGCGCCAGCACAGGACAAGAGACCCAGTACTTC.

A few counts support this clonotype. J is TRBJ1-4 and V is TRBV12-3 or TRBV12-4; D gene unclear. Trimming stripped 3 bases from V and 6 bases from J, with 11 bases between. The CDR3 is 14 amino acids. In DNA, the CDR3 is TGTGCCAGCAGTTTTGGAGGGCGCCATGAAAAACTGTTTTTT. Its translation: CASSFGGRHEKLFF.

This clonotype was picked up many times. The J gene is TRBJ2-5, the V gene TRBV5-1; TRBD1 might be the D (6 bases). This CDR3 region has 15 residues. Germline CDR1 reads SGHRS; CDR2 reads YFSETQ. V gave up 3 bases and J gave up 5 bases, with 17 bases separating them. The CDR3 spells CASSWTGHPGETQYF. The CDR3 bases are TGCGCCAGCAGCTGGACGGGACACCCCGGGGAGACCCAGTACTTC.

In its sample, this clonotype was seen a few times. The V gene is TRBV10-3, the J gene TRBJ2-7; 10 bases line up with TRBD1. This CDR3 region has 14 residues. Unmatched junction bases numbered 6, after V lost 5 bases and J lost 5 bases. CDR1 is ENHRY, CDR2 SYGVKD, per germline. CDR3 protein: CAISPGTGVNEQYV. DNA of the CDR3: TGTGCCATCAGTCCCGGGACAGGGGTAAACGAGCAGTACGTC.

The V call is TRBV12-3 or TRBV12-4, the J call TRBJ2-1; 11 nucleotides align to TRBD2. V lost 6 bases and J lost 7; bases outside the gene matches: 8. There are 15 residues in the CDR3. This CDR3 reads CASRLLAGGGNEQFF. CDR3 coding DNA: TGTGCCAGCAGGCTTCTAGCGGGGGGTGGGAATGAGCAGTTCTTC.

On this clonotype itself: An end of the junction does not agree with germline; a read error may underlie this. V and J are TRBV12-3 or TRBV12-4 and TRBJ1-1, with TRBD1 as a possible D gene (6 bases). This CDR3 spans 11 amino acids. The CDR3 sequence is CASSWRGGAVF. DNA for the CDR3: TGTGCCAGCAGTTGGCGGGGGGGCGCAGTCTTT.

This clonotype has a handful of counts. The rearrangement links TRBV25-1 to TRBJ2-7, with 8 bases that match TRBD1. The V gene end was trimmed by 6 bases and the J gene end by 2 bases; junction bases not matched to a gene: 9. Germline V gene data show CDR1 as MGHDK and CDR2 as SYGVNS. This CDR3 is 15 amino acids long. CDR3 sequence reads: CASRGTGGKAYEQYF. The CDR3 DNA reads TGTGCCAGCAGGGGTACAGGGGGTAAGGCCTACGAGCAGTACTTC.

CDR3 nucleotide sequence: TGTGCCAGCAGTTCGCAGGATTGGAATAATTCACCCCTCCACTTT. It codes for CASSSQDWNNSPLHF. The V call is TRBV12-3 or TRBV12-4, the J call TRBJ1-6; D not certain. The CDR3 runs 15 residues. V was trimmed by 4 bases and J by 5 bases, leaving 12 bases between them.

This clonotype was counted a few times. This chain connects TRBV7-3 to TRBJ1-1; no definite D call. The CDR3 is 12 residues long. CDR1 is SGHTA, CDR2 FQGTGA, per germline. V lost 7 bases, J lost 6 bases, and 12 bases lay in between. The CDR3 loop is CASKGRYSEAFF. In DNA, the CDR3 is TGTGCCAGCAAAGGTCGGTACTCTGAAGCTTTCTTT.

The V and J genes are TRBV27 and TRBJ2-7; D possibly corresponds to TRBD2 (5 bases). Germline CDR1 is MNHEY and CDR2 is SMNVEV (reference sequence). The CDR3 has 14 residues. V was trimmed by 4 bases and J by 2 bases, leaving 12 bases between them. In DNA, the CDR3 is TGTGCCAGCAGTTCTGGGCTAGCCACCTACGAGCAGTACTTC. This codes for CASSSGLATYEQYF.

Many counts were recorded for this clonotype. The gene calls are TRBV29-1 and TRBJ2-4; D is undetermined. In germline, CDR1 is SQVTM, CDR2 ANQGSEA. This CDR3 spans 10 amino acids. The V and J ends lost 3 bases and 9 bases respectively, with 6 bases between them. The CDR3 nucleotides read TGCAGCGTTGAGGAGTCCATTCAGTACTTC. Protein product: CSVEESIQYF.

This clonotype was recorded at least ten times. For the CDR3, the DNA is TGTGCCAGCCAACTAACAGGGTTCGTGAGGGCAGATACGCAGTATTTT. It specifies CASQLTGFVRADTQYF. This chain joins TRBV7-8 and TRBJ2-3; D may be TRBD1 (6 bases). This CDR3 spans 16 amino acids. Trimming shortened V by 8 bases and J by 4 bases, and 22 bases separated the two germline ends. The germline V gene has CDR1 SGHVS and CDR2 FQNEAQ.

The chain links TRBV4-1 to TRBJ2-5; TRBD2 matches 8 bases. The V gene end was trimmed by 0 bases and the J gene end by 4 bases; junction bases not matched to a gene: 7. In germline, CDR1 is MGHRA, CDR2 YSYEKL. This CDR3 contains 16 residues. This chain's CDR3 is CASSQDRGSGVETQYF. The CDR3, as DNA: TGCGCCAGCAGCCAAGATCGGGGTAGCGGGGTAGAGACCCAGTACTTC.

This clonotype was detected many times. This chain connects TRBV5-1 to TRBJ1-5; D gene ambiguous. Trimming cost V 2 bases and J 2 bases, with 8 bases left between them. This CDR3 has 14 residues. The germline V gene has CDR1 SGHRS and CDR2 YFSETQ. This CDR3 is CASSLGIGNQPQHF. The CDR3 DNA is TGCGCCAGCAGCTTAGGTATTGGCAATCAGCCCCAGCATTTT.

This clonotype was picked up a small number of times. The CDR3 nucleotides are TGTGCCAGCAGCCAAGGGGTCGACAATGAGCAGTTCTTC. Translating gives CASSQGVDNEQFF. The chain couples TRBV4-2 to TRBJ2-1; D gene unclear. Germline lookup yields CDR1 LGHNA and CDR2 YNFKEQ. CDR3 length: 13 amino acids. Deletions cut 1 base from V and 5 bases from J, with 6 bases between.

V and J are TRBV4-1 and TRBJ2-1; D may be TRBD1 (5 bases). Germline CDR1 reads MGHRA; CDR2 reads YSYEKL. This CDR3 has 17 amino acids. V was pared by 0 bases and J by 3 bases, with 15 bases between. The CDR3 coding sequence is TGCGCCAGCAGCCAAGACCGTGGGGCGATTTACTACAATGAGCAGTTCTTC. It codes for CASSQDRGAIYYNEQFF.